Listed here are 10 T cell receptor beta chains from one sample, sequenced in a study of T cells in Graves' hyperthyroidism and ophthalmopathy. RNA transcripts gave rise to amplified TCR beta CDR3 regions. Using the HTBI primer set, a first-round RT-PCR was run on the TCR CDR3. TCRdb fed the multiplex PCR reads into MiXCR, producing one record per CDR3 protein. Of about 600,000 distinct CDR3 sequences listed, 16% are singletons. The source material was blood. These receptors were collected from a woman in her forties with Graves' ophthalmopathy.

As concerns this clonotype: Compared with germline, one end of the junction differs, possibly owing to a read error. V is TRBV4-1 and J is TRBJ1-5, with D unclear. The CDR3 runs 15 residues. CDR1 and CDR2 from the germline V gene are MGHRA and YSYEKL. The CDR3 sequence: CASSPEGASNQPQHF. The CDR3 DNA sequence: TGTGCCAGCAGCCCAGAGGGAGCTAGCAATCAGCCCCAGCATTTT.

V usage is TRBV19 and J usage is TRBJ1-2; D remains ambiguous. V lost 7 bases, J lost 8 bases, and 14 bases lay in between. CDR1 LNHDA and CDR2 SQIVND come from the germline V gene (reference sequence). The CDR3 loop spans 12 amino acids. The CDR3 reads CASKGGVSGYTF. CDR3 coding DNA: TGTGCCAGTAAAGGCGGGGTCTCCGGCTACACCTTC.

CDR3 DNA sequence: TGTGCCAGTGCTCGGGGTCTTTTAGGGGATTCATTGTACAAAGATACGCAGTATTTT. It encodes CASARGLLGDSLYKDTQYF. The chain is built from TRBV19 and TRBJ2-3; D tentatively reads TRBD1 or TRBD2 (5 bases each). The V gene's germline CDR1 is LNHDA and CDR2 SQIVND (reference sequence). This CDR3 is built from 19 residues. V was clipped by 8 bases and J by 5 bases, with 32 bases between them.

The chain combines TRBV5-1 with TRBJ2-5, with D maybe TRBD2 (6 bases). The germline V gene has CDR1 SGHRS and CDR2 YFSETQ. Trimming took off 0 bases at V and 4 bases at J, with 10 bases between the two ends. CDR3 size: 14 residues. CDR3 region: CASSLAEEGETQYF. DNA of the CDR3: TGCGCCAGCAGCTTGGCCGAGGAGGGAGAGACCCAGTACTTC.

J is TRBJ2-5 and V is TRBV29-1; 7 bases fit TRBD1. This CDR3 contains 13 residues. The junction had 6 bases not matched to a gene; V was cut back by 4 bases and J by 4 bases. The V gene's germline CDR1 is SQVTM and CDR2 ANQGSEA. This CDR3 reads CSVGGQPRETQYF. In DNA, the CDR3 is TGCAGCGTTGGGGGACAGCCTCGAGAGACCCAGTACTTC.

The chain recombines TRBV6-2 or TRBV6-3 with TRBJ2-5; D is unresolved. The germline V and J ends were trimmed by 6 bases and 5 bases, with 16 bases remaining between them. Germline values: CDR1 MNHEY, CDR2 SVGEGT. The CDR3 is 14 residues long. DNA for the CDR3: TGTGCCAGCAGCCGGACCGGGCTGCGGGAGACCCAGTACTTC. Protein sequence: CASSRTGLRETQYF.

This chain uses TRBV28 with TRBJ1-5, with D possibly TRBD1 on 6 matching bases. V lost 7 bases and J lost 7, with 11 bases in between. CDR3 length: 12 residues. Germline V gene sequence: CDR1 MDHEN, CDR2 SYDVKM. CDR3 sequence: CASTQTGQPQHF. The CDR3 DNA follows: TGTGCCAGCACCCAGACAGGACAGCCCCAGCATTTT.

This clonotype was counted ten times or more. The chain combines TRBV6-5 with TRBJ2-5, with a tentative D call TRBD2 (6 bases). Germline loops: CDR1 MNHEY, CDR2 SVGAGI. V shed 0 bases and J shed 4 bases, with 15 bases lying between them. CDR3 length: 16 residues. The CDR3 spells CASSYSGTGGIETQYF. In DNA, the CDR3 is TGTGCCAGCAGTTACTCGGGTACAGGCGGGATAGAGACCCAGTACTTC.

The rearrangement links TRBV4-1 to TRBJ2-4; 8 bases are shared with TRBD2. Germline trimming cut 3 bases from V and 5 bases from J; bases unmatched to any gene: 3. The CDR3 totals 14 residues. Germline-derived CDR1 and CDR2 are MGHRA and YSYEKL. DNA of the CDR3: TGCGCCAGCAGCCAGACCGGGAGGGAAAACATTCAGTACTTC. Protein sequence: CASSQTGRENIQYF.

This clonotype was detected ten times or more. V is TRBV7-3 and J is TRBJ2-5; D gene uncertain. Germline CDR1 SGHTA, CDR2 FQGTGA. V lost 5 bases to trimming and J lost 4 bases, with 14 bases between them. The CDR3 is 14 residues long. CDR3 amino acids: CASSRTGSGETQYF. The CDR3 coding sequence is TGTGCCAGCAGCCGTACTGGGTCGGGAGAGACCCAGTACTTC. Drawing the rest from reference TRBV7-3 and TRBJ2-5, the complete variable domain is GAGVSQTPSNKVTEKGKYVELRCDPISGHTALYWYRQSLGQGPEFLIYFQGTGAADDSGLPNDRFFAVRPEGSVSTLKIQRTERGDSAVYLCASSRTGSGETQYFGPGTRLLVL.